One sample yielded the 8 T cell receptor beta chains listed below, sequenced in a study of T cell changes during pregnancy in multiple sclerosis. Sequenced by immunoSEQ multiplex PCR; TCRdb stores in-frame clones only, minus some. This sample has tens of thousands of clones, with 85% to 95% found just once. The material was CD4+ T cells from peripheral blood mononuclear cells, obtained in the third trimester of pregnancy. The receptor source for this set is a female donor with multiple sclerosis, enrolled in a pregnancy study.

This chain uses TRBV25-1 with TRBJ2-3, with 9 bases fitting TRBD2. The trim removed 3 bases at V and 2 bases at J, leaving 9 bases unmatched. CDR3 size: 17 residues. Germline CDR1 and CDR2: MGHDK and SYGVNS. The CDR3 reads CASSDPSTSGPTDTQYF. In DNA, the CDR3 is TGTGCCAGCAGTGACCCCTCGACTAGCGGACCCACAGATACGCAGTATTTT.

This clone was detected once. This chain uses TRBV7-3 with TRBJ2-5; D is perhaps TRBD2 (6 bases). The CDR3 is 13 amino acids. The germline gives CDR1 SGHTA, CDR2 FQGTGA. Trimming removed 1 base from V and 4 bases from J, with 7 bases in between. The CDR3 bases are TGTGCCAGCAGCTTAATGGGAGGAGAGACCCAGTACTTC. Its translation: CASSLMGGETQYF.

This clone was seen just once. This chain's CDR3 is CATRMPRTRDTDTQYF. DNA of the CDR3: TGTGCCACCAGAATGCCCCGGACCAGGGACACAGATACGCAGTATTTT. The rearrangement joins TRBV19 to TRBJ2-3; D is possibly TRBD1 (5 bases). The CDR3 extends over 16 amino acids. V was shortened by 10 bases and J by 2 bases, with 22 bases between the two germline ends. CDR1 LNHDA and CDR2 SQIVND come from the germline V gene (reference sequence).

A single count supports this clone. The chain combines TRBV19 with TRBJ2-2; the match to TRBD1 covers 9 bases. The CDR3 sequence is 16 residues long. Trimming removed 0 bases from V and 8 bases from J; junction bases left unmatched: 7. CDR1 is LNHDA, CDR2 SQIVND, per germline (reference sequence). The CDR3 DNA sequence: TGTGCCAGTAGTATAGAGGCCGGGACAGGGTCAGGGGAGCTGTTTTTT. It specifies CASSIEAGTGSGELFF. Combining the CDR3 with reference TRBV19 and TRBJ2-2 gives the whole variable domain DGGITQSPKYLFRKEGQNVTLSCEQNLNHDAMYWYRQDPGQGLRLIYYSQIVNDFQKGDIAEGYSVSREKKESFPLTVTSAQKNPTAFYLCASSIEAGTGSGELFFGEGSRLTVL.

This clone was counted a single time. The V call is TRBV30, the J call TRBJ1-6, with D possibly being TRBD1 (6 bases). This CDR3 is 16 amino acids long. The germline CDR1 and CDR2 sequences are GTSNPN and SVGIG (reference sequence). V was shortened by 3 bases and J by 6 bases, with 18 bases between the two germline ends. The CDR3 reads CAWSALYRDGNSPLHF. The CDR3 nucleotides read TGTGCCTGGAGCGCCCTTTACAGGGATGGTAATTCACCCCTCCACTTT.

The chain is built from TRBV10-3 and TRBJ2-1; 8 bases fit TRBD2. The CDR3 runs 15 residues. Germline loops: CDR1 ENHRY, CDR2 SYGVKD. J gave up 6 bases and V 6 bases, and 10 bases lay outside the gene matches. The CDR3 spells CAISPYGGASNEQFF. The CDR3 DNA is TGTGCCATCAGCCCCTACGGGGGGGCATCCAATGAGCAGTTCTTC.

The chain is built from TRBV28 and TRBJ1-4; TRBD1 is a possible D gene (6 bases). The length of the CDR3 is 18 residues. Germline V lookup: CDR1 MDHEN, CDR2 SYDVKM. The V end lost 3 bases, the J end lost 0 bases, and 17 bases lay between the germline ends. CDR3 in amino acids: CASSFSPGDLATNEKLFF. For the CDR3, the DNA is TGTGCCAGCAGTTTTAGTCCAGGGGACCTTGCAACTAATGAAAAACTGTTTTTT.

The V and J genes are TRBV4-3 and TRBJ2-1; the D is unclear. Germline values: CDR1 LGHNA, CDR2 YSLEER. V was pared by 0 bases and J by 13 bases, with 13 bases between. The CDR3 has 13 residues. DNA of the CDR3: TGCGCCAGCAGCCAAGAGGTTGGGCGTCACCAGTTCTTC. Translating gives CASSQEVGRHQFF.